This entry lists 6 T cell receptor beta chains sequenced from one sample in a study of blood T cell repertoires in COVID-19. The table came from immunoSEQ multiplex PCR; TCRdb's copy has only in-frame clones and leaves some out. The sample includes about 89,000 clones, approximately 80% of them seen just once. Source material: peripheral blood. The receptors stem from a man aged 65 to 79 with COVID-19, enrolled during active disease.

This sequence joins TRBV7-6 and TRBJ1-1; the D is unclear. The CDR3 covers 13 residues. CDR1 and CDR2 (germline): SGHVS, FNYEAQ. V dropped 5 bases and J dropped 1 base, with 8 bases sitting between them. The CDR3 spells CASSRLANTEAFF. For the CDR3, the DNA is TGTGCCAGCAGCCGACTGGCGAACACTGAAGCTTTCTTT.

V is TRBV27 and J is TRBJ2-2, with TRBD2 matching over 10 bases. Germline V gives CDR1 MNHEY, CDR2 SMNVEV (reference sequence). The CDR3 length is 19 residues. After removal of 6 bases from V and 1 base from J, the junction contained 14 bases not matched to a gene. The CDR3 nucleotides are TGTGCCAGCAGAGAAGCGGGAGGGGTGATTTGGGTGAACACCGGGGAGCTGTTTTTT. This gives the protein CASREAGGVIWVNTGELFF.

The rearrangement uses TRBV7-9 and TRBJ1-5, with 7 bases matching TRBD1. The CDR3 loop spans 14 amino acids. In germline, CDR1 is SEHNR, CDR2 FQNEAQ (reference sequence). The junction had 6 bases not matched to a gene; V was cut back by 4 bases and J by 6 bases. CDR3 in DNA: TGTGCCAGCAGCTCAGGGGGTAGGGGTCAGCCCCAGCATTTT. Residues: CASSSGGRGQPQHF. The entire variable domain, with the rest obtained from reference TRBV7-9 and TRBJ1-5, is as follows: DTGVSQNPRHKITKRGQNVTFRCDPISEHNRLYWYRQTLGQGPEFLTYFQNEAQLEKSRLLSDRFSAERPKGSFSTLEIQRTEQGDSAMYLCASSSGGRGQPQHFGDGTRLSIL.

The CDR3 region is CASSPSVSALHF. The CDR3 bases are TGTGCCAGCAGTCCCTCCGTCTCGGCCCTCCACTTT. The chain employs TRBV28 and TRBJ1-6; unclear D gene. V lost 5 bases and J 14 bases, leaving 13 bases between the germline ends. The CDR3 totals 12 residues. Per germline, CDR1 MDHEN and CDR2 SYDVKM.

The V gene is TRBV7-2, the J gene TRBJ1-2, with no clear D. The germline V and J ends were trimmed by 2 bases and 0 bases, with 7 bases remaining between them. The CDR3 spans 14 residues. Germline CDR1 is SGHTA and CDR2 is FQGNSA. The CDR3 DNA reads TGTGCCAGCAGCTTACGGGGTACTAACTATGGCTACACCTTC. Its protein is CASSLRGTNYGYTF.

This chain connects TRBV6-5 to TRBJ2-5; perhaps TRBD2 as D (6 bases). V was trimmed by 7 bases and J by 6 bases, leaving 18 bases between them. The CDR3 sequence is 14 residues long. Germline V gene data show CDR1 as MNHEY and CDR2 as SVGAGI. The CDR3 loop reads CASKSPGLKKTQYF. The CDR3 DNA reads as TGTGCCAGCAAGAGTCCGGGACTTAAAAAGACCCAGTACTTC.